Shown below are 16 T cell receptor beta chains from a single sample sequenced in a study of CD8 T cells in Susac syndrome (dated by TCRdb to between 2017 and 2020). The library was obtained by the immunoSEQ multiplex PCR assay. RNA was extracted using the RNeasy kit, and about 0.5 to 1 microgram was reverse transcribed with random hexamers. TCRdb passed the public sequencing reads through fastp at Q25 and MiXCR, retaining productive beta sequences. Rows are unified per CDR3 protein, each entry keeping the most common DNA and genes. The sample contains approximately 190,000 distinct CDR3 sequences, more than 85% of them found a single time. About 0.17% of the sample is held by the ten biggest clonotypes. What was sequenced was CD8+ T cells from PBMCs. The receptors stem from a human donor with Susac syndrome.

This chain links TRBV20-1 with TRBJ2-7, with D uncertain. Trimming stripped 3 bases from V and 3 bases from J, with 21 bases between. The CDR3 loop spans 16 amino acids. The germline CDR1 and CDR2 sequences are DFQATT and SNEGSKA (reference sequence). In DNA, the CDR3 is TGCAGTGCTAGCCCCATTATGAGCAATCTTTTCTACGAGCAGTACTTC. It yields the protein CSASPIMSNLFYEQYF.

The CDR3 DNA reads as TGTGCCAGCGGGACAGGGTATGGCTACACCTTC. Translating gives CASGTGYGYTF. The chain recombines TRBV6-5 with TRBJ1-2, with TRBD1 matching 9 bases. CDR1 is MNHEY and CDR2 is SVGAGI in the germline V gene. Unmatched junction bases numbered 0, after V lost 8 bases and J lost 5 bases. The CDR3 runs 11 residues.

The chain uses TRBV7-6 and TRBJ2-5, with a possible D match to TRBD1 (6 bases). CDR1 is SGHVS, CDR2 FNYEAQ, per germline. The CDR3 is 15 residues long. V lost 4 bases and J lost 5, with 17 bases in between. This CDR3 is CASSYSTGSAETQYF. Here the CDR3 DNA reads TGTGCCAGCAGCTATTCAACAGGGTCTGCGGAGACCCAGTACTTC. The variable domain in full, with the rest retrieved from reference TRBV7-6 and TRBJ2-5, is GAGVSQSPRYKVTKRGQDVALRCDPISGHVSLYWYRQALGQGPEFLTYFNYEAQQDKSGLPNDRFSAERPEGSISTLTIQRTEQRDSAMYRCASSYSTGSAETQYFGPGTRLLVL.

The genes are TRBV27 and TRBJ2-7; maybe TRBD2 (5 bases). This CDR3 has 13 residues. Germline V CDR1 and CDR2: MNHEY, SMNVEV (reference sequence). The germline V and J ends were trimmed by 3 bases and 0 bases, with 6 bases remaining between them. The CDR3 nucleotides read TGTGCCAGCAGTTTCGGGGTCTCCTACGAGCAGTACTTC. Amino acid sequence: CASSFGVSYEQYF.

For the CDR3, the DNA is TGTGCCAGCAGTCCGGGACAGGAATTTGAGCAGTTCTTC. The encoded protein is CASSPGQEFEQFF. This chain joins TRBV12-3 or TRBV12-4 and TRBJ2-1; 8 nucleotides line up with TRBD1. The trim removed 5 bases at V and 9 bases at J, leaving 6 bases unmatched. The CDR3 totals 13 residues.

The rearrangement joins TRBV27 to TRBJ2-7; 7 bases map to TRBD1. Trimming at V came to 6 bases and at J to 3 bases, leaving 11 bases not matched to a gene. Germline V gives CDR1 MNHEY, CDR2 SMNVEV (reference sequence). CDR3 length equals 15 residues. This CDR3 is CASSRDSLPYYEQYF. CDR3 in DNA: TGTGCCAGCAGCAGGGACAGCTTACCCTACTACGAGCAGTACTTC.

The gene calls are TRBV15 and TRBJ1-2, with 9 bases lining up with TRBD1. This CDR3 region has 14 residues. Germline CDR1 and CDR2: LNHNV and YYDKDF (reference sequence). V lost 2 bases, J lost 4 bases, and 2 bases stayed unmatched. CDR3 DNA sequence: TGTGCCACCAGCAGAAGGGACAGGGCCTATGGCTACACCTTC. It encodes CATSRRDRAYGYTF.

The chain has TRBV10-3 and TRBJ2-3, with D uncertain. The CDR3 length is 12 residues. Germline assignment: CDR1 ENHRY and CDR2 SYGVKD. V gave up 6 bases and J gave up 0 bases, with 4 bases separating them. CDR3 residues: CAIRDSTDTQYF. The CDR3 DNA follows: TGTGCCATCAGGGACAGCACAGATACGCAGTATTTT.

The chain joins TRBV19 to TRBJ1-2; D ambiguous. The CDR3 contains 13 residues. CDR1 is LNHDA and CDR2 is SQIVND in the germline V gene (reference sequence). V gave up 4 bases and J gave up 0 bases, with 6 bases separating them. The CDR3 protein is CASSTDTNYGYTF. CDR3 in DNA: TGTGCCAGTAGTACTGACACTAACTATGGCTACACCTTC.

This chain joins TRBV9 and TRBJ2-5; TRBD2 aligns across 9 bases. J was trimmed by 5 bases and V by 7 bases; bases with no gene match: 9. The germline V gene has CDR1 SGDLS and CDR2 YYNGEE. The CDR3 totals 14 residues. The CDR3 is CASGLAGEVETQYF. The DNA of the CDR3 is TGTGCCAGCGGATTAGCGGGAGAGGTGGAGACCCAGTACTTC.

The genes are TRBV3-1 and TRBJ2-5, with 9 bases lining up with TRBD2. The V and J ends lost 1 base and 4 bases, in that order; junction bases with no gene match: 10. This CDR3 contains 17 residues. Germline V gene lookup returns CDR1 LGHDT and CDR2 YNNKEL (reference sequence). The DNA of the CDR3 is TGTGCCAGCAGCCAAGTTGGAGCGGGGGGACCTCTAGAGACCCAGTACTTC. Translated, it gives CASSQVGAGGPLETQYF.

The rearrangement links TRBV9 to TRBJ2-3, with 8 positions matching TRBD2. With 0 bases clipped from V and 2 bases from J, the junction kept 5 bases outside the gene matches. Germline values: CDR1 SGDLS, CDR2 YYNGEE. CDR3 length equals 16 residues. DNA of the CDR3: TGTGCCAGCAGCGTAGCGGAGCGGGGGATCACAGATACGCAGTATTTT. Its protein product is CASSVAERGITDTQYF.

This chain joins TRBV9 and TRBJ1-4, with D possibly being TRBD1 (5 bases). This CDR3 is 15 amino acids long. The germline CDR1 and CDR2 sequences are SGDLS and YYNGEE. Deletions cut 3 bases from V and 0 bases from J, with 9 bases between. DNA of the CDR3: TGTGCCAGCAGCGGGGGGGAGGCAACTAATGAAAAACTGTTTTTT. Amino acids: CASSGGEATNEKLFF.

V usage is TRBV2 and J usage is TRBJ2-1; D perhaps matches TRBD1 (6 bases). CDR1 is SNHLY and CDR2 is FYNNEI in the germline V gene. The CDR3 has 13 amino acids. Trimming pared 1 base from V and 14 bases from J, leaving 15 bases between. The CDR3 bases are TGTGCCAGCAGTGAAGTCCAGGAGAAGGGGGAGTTCTTC. This codes for CASSEVQEKGEFF.

The table lists this clonotype with a count of one. The V and J genes are TRBV5-1 and TRBJ2-5; D gene unclear. Trimming stripped 1 base from V and 4 bases from J, with 14 bases between. The length of the CDR3 is 15 residues. Germline CDR1 SGHRS, CDR2 YFSETQ. The CDR3, as DNA: TGCGCCAGCAGCTTGAATTTGCGCTTCGCAGAGACCCAGTACTTC. Its protein product is CASSLNLRFAETQYF.

V usage is TRBV9 and J usage is TRBJ2-3; D is possibly TRBD1 (6 bases). Germline lookup yields CDR1 SGDLS and CDR2 YYNGEE. This CDR3 is built from 14 residues. V was pared by 3 bases and J by 4 bases, with 12 bases between. CDR3 in amino acids: CASSAPGDPDTQYF. The CDR3 DNA sequence: TGTGCCAGCAGCGCCCCAGGGGACCCAGATACGCAGTATTTT.